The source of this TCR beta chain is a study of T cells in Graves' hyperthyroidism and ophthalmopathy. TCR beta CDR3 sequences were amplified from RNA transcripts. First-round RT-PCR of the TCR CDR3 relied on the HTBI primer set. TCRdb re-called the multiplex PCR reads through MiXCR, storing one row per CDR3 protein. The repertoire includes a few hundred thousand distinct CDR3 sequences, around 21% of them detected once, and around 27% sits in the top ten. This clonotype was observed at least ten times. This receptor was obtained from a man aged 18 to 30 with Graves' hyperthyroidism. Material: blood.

The CDR3 is CASTPAEGSGTEAFF. CDR3 DNA: TGTGCCAGCACCCCCGCAGAAGGCTCGGGCACTGAAGCTTTCTTT. V gene TRBV6-1 combines with J gene TRBJ1-1; D uncertain. V was clipped by 7 bases and J by 4 bases, with 19 bases between them. Germline assignment: CDR1 MNHNS and CDR2 SASEGT. The CDR3 sequence is 15 residues long.